What follows are 15 T cell receptor beta chains derived from one specimen sequenced in a study of CD8 T cells in ankylosing spondylitis. Overall study results and limits: One TCR beta motif, made up of 7 or 8 highly homologous variants, appeared characteristic of ankylosing spondylitis blood.

TCRdb re-derived calls from the 5' RACE reads in MiXCR, one entry per CDR3 protein. The sample lists around 490,000 distinct CDR3 sequences; approximately 5% were seen once. These receptors lack a known antigen. Specimen: blood, either unsorted or a sorted T cell fraction (not recorded which). These receptors all stem from a male donor with ankylosing spondylitis.

This clonotype was seen a handful of times. The V call is TRBV10-3, the J call TRBJ2-1, with 7 bases aligning to TRBD1. The CDR3 length is 14 residues. Germline CDR1 is ENHRY and CDR2 is SYGVKD. Trimming cost V 11 bases and J 3 bases; bases outside gene matches: 10. The DNA of the CDR3 is TGTGCCGCCCAGGGACAGTTAAACTACAATGAGCAGTTCTTC. It specifies CAAQGQLNYNEQFF.

This clonotype has at least ten counts. This chain connects TRBV28 to TRBJ1-1; TRBD1 might be the D (6 bases). In germline, CDR1 is MDHEN, CDR2 SYDVKM. This CDR3 has 14 residues. Trimming took 7 bases from V and 9 from J, leaving 21 bases between them. Here the CDR3 reads CASIPGVVGVKAFF. CDR3 bases: TGTGCCAGCATCCCAGGGGTTGTTGGGGTAAAAGCTTTCTTT.

The J gene is TRBJ2-3, the V gene TRBV9; unclear D gene. Germline V gene lookup returns CDR1 SGDLS and CDR2 YYNGEE. There are 17 residues in the CDR3. With 3 bases removed from V and 0 bases from J, the gap between germline ends came to 17 bases. The CDR3 DNA sequence: TGTGCCAGCAGCGCTAGATTGGCAGGCCTTAGCACAGATACGCAGTATTTT. Protein sequence: CASSARLAGLSTDTQYF.

This clonotype was counted ten times or more. The V call is TRBV4-3, the J call TRBJ1-4, with a weak D call TRBD1 (5 bases). The CDR3 runs 16 residues. Looked up from germline, CDR1 is LGHNA and CDR2 is YSLEER. V lost 0 bases and J lost 2, with 10 bases in between. CDR3 sequence: CASSQDFGGTNEKLFF. DNA for the CDR3: TGCGCCAGCAGCCAAGATTTCGGGGGTACTAATGAAAAACTGTTTTTT.

In this sample, this clonotype turned up many times. The rearrangement uses TRBV7-2 and TRBJ2-1; TRBD1 matches 9 bases. CDR3 length equals 15 residues. Germline lookup yields CDR1 SGHTA and CDR2 FQGNSA. Germline trimming cut 3 bases from V and 3 bases from J; bases unmatched to any gene: 3. CDR3 DNA sequence: TGTGCCAGCAGCTTGGGACAGGGTTTCTACAATGAGCAGTTCTTC. It specifies CASSLGQGFYNEQFF.

This clonotype has only a few counts. The CDR3: CASSPEIAGGLQDTQYF. CDR3 nucleotides: TGTGCCAGCTCACCAGAAATAGCGGGAGGGCTTCAAGATACGCAGTATTTT. V gene TRBV18 combines with J gene TRBJ2-3; 11 positions match TRBD2. CDR1 KGHSH and CDR2 LQKENI come from the germline V gene. This CDR3 spans 17 amino acids. V lost 2 bases, J lost 5 bases, and 9 bases stayed unmatched.

At least ten counts were recorded for this clonotype. The chain combines TRBV4-3 with TRBJ1-1; tentative D call: TRBD1 (5 bases). Germline CDR1 reads LGHNA; CDR2 reads YSLEER. This CDR3 has 17 residues. V lost 1 base to trimming and J lost 0 bases, with 15 bases between them. CDR3 nucleotide sequence: TGCGCCAGCAGCCAAGTACTTGGGGGGGATTTGAACACTGAAGCTTTCTTT. Its translation is CASSQVLGGDLNTEAFF.

This clonotype was counted at least ten times. The chain joins TRBV24-1 to TRBJ2-3; D assignment may be TRBD1 or TRBD2 (5 bases each). CDR3 length: 14 residues. Germline V gene sequence: CDR1 KGHDR, CDR2 SFDVKD. V dropped 4 bases and J dropped 4 bases, with 11 bases sitting between them. The DNA of the CDR3 is TGTGCCACCAGTGAGTGGGACCTACCAGATACGCAGTATTTT. Amino acid sequence: CATSEWDLPDTQYF.

This clonotype was found many times. The chain is built from TRBV12-3 or TRBV12-4 and TRBJ1-2, with unresolved D. This CDR3 region has 11 residues. Trimming removed 5 bases at V and 7 bases at J, with 8 bases between. This CDR3 reads CASSPDSGYTF. CDR3 DNA sequence: TGTGCCAGCAGTCCGGACTCTGGCTACACCTTC.

This clonotype was counted at least ten times. The rearrangement joins TRBV12-3 or TRBV12-4 to TRBJ1-2; D perhaps matches TRBD1 (5 bases). The CDR3 runs 14 residues. V dropped 7 bases and J dropped 5 bases, with 17 bases sitting between them. Written as DNA, the CDR3 is TGTGCCAGCACCCGCCTCAGGGTTAGGTATGGCTACACCTTC. It translates to CASTRLRVRYGYTF.

This clonotype appeared a few times. The V call is TRBV9, the J call TRBJ2-5; the match to TRBD2 covers 15 bases. The CDR3 totals 16 residues. The junction had 3 bases not matched to a gene; V was cut back by 2 bases and J by 4 bases. The germline CDR1 and CDR2 sequences are SGDLS and YYNGEE. The CDR3: CASSVGLAGGRETQYF. Written as DNA, the CDR3 is TGTGCCAGCAGCGTTGGACTAGCGGGGGGGAGAGAGACCCAGTACTTC.

The genes are TRBV19 and TRBJ1-5; no firm D call. CDR1 is LNHDA, CDR2 SQIVND, per germline (reference sequence). The CDR3 extends over 13 amino acids. V gave up 4 bases and J gave up 3 bases, with 7 bases separating them. The CDR3 DNA sequence: TGTGCCAGTAGTACCTACCACAATCAGCCCCAGCATTTT. Translation gives CASSTYHNQPQHF. The full variable domain, its missing parts supplied by reference TRBV19 and TRBJ1-5, is DGGITQSPKYLFRKEGQNVTLSCEQNLNHDAMYWYRQDPGQGLRLIYYSQIVNDFQKGDIAEGYSVSREKKESFPLTVTSAQKNPTAFYLCASSTYHNQPQHFGDGTRLSIL.

This clonotype has only a few counts. V gene TRBV29-1 combines with J gene TRBJ1-2; TRBD1 aligns across 9 bases. The CDR3 spans 13 residues. Germline CDR1 and CDR2: SQVTM and ANQGSEA. Trimming at V came to 4 bases and at J to 7 bases, leaving 7 bases not matched to a gene. The CDR3 nucleotides read TGCAGCGTTGGGGGACAGGGTGTTCCTGGCTACACCTTC. Protein: CSVGGQGVPGYTF.

There are many counts of this clonotype. The chain employs TRBV6-6 and TRBJ2-7; the D gene is possibly TRBD1 (6 bases). In germline, CDR1 is MNHNY, CDR2 SVGAGI (reference sequence). The CDR3 contains 14 residues. Between the trimmed V and J ends, which lost 4 bases and 4 bases, there was a span of 14 bases. CDR3 in DNA: TGTGCCAGCAGTTCCCCAGGGGATAGATACGAGCAGTACTTC. This translates into CASSSPGDRYEQYF.

The chain couples TRBV2 to TRBJ2-4; tentatively, D is TRBD2 (5 bases). V dropped 4 bases and J dropped 1 base, with 17 bases sitting between them. This CDR3 contains 17 residues. Germline V gene lookup returns CDR1 SNHLY and CDR2 FYNNEI. In DNA, the CDR3 is TGTGCCAGCAGTGTTCACATCTCGAGGAGGGCCAAAAACATTCAGTACTTC. Residues: CASSVHISRRAKNIQYF.